This record looks at one T cell receptor (beta chain) sequence and its context. CDR1 is MNHEY, CDR2 SVGEGT, per germline. V lost 7 bases, J lost 2 bases, and 23 bases lay in between. CDR3 size: 18 residues. The entry originates in a study of T cell responses to AZD1222 COVID-19 vaccine. Clones were read by immunoSEQ multiplex PCR, and TCRdb kept only the in-frame ones, dropping some. The sample gives about 110,000 clones, approximately 89% of which show up once; roughly 3% is in the top ten. The sample in question was peripheral blood, obtained on day 0 of MenACWY control vaccination. The chain joins TRBV6-2 or TRBV6-3 to TRBJ1-4; tentative D call: TRBD1 (6 bases). This sequence originates from an adult in good health. CDR3 DNA: TGTGCCAGCACCCCCCGAGGGGACACCCTTGGGACTAATGAAAAACTGTTTTTT. Encoded protein: CASTPRGDTLGTNEKLFF.